The clone carrying this TCR beta chain was seen once. This sample was taken from a study of blood T cell repertoires in COVID-19. Data came from immunoSEQ multiplex PCR; TCRdb stores just in-frame clones and leaves some out. The sample carries around 39,000 clones, 65% to 90% recorded once. The receptor was isolated from a man between 40 and 49 years old with active COVID-19. Sequenced material: peripheral blood.

In nucleotides, the CDR3 is TGTGCCAGCATCGGACTTAGGAACACCGGGGAGCTGTTTTTT. This translates into CASIGLRNTGELFF. The genes are TRBV2 and TRBJ2-2, with D tentatively TRBD2 (5 bases). Germline CDR1 reads SNHLY; CDR2 reads FYNNEI. The CDR3 has 14 residues. The ends were cut back, 7 bases at V and 1 base at J, with 10 bases in the middle.